Shown below are 7 T cell receptor beta chains from a single sample sequenced in a study of human T cells and chemical hapten exposure. Time point meaning: patch test 1, 2 weeks after DPC sensitization. Treatment meaning: therapeutic diphenylcyclopropenone sensitization with weekly scalp DPC. TCRdb reprocessed the RACE reads via MiXCR and lists one record per CDR3 protein. Found here are 85,000 to 100,000 distinct CDR3 sequences, roughly 12% of them singletons; the top ten hold 2.1%. This sample comprised whole blood, obtained in connection with sensitization to the hapten diphenylcyclopropenone (DPC). These receptors were taken from a woman aged 40 to 49 with alopecia areata. Some clones in this sample may be carry-over from other donors' samples.

This clonotype was seen a handful of times. The chain uses TRBV7-9 and TRBJ1-2; D perhaps matches TRBD1 (5 bases). V was trimmed by 1 base and J by 3 bases, leaving 9 bases between them. Germline-derived CDR1 and CDR2 are SEHNR and FQNEAQ (reference sequence). The CDR3 runs to 14 residues. The CDR3 here is CASSLGSGHYGYTF. CDR3 DNA sequence: TGTGCCAGCAGCTTAGGGTCGGGGCACTATGGCTACACCTTC.

This clonotype has only a few counts. This chain uses TRBV7-9 with TRBJ2-3; TRBD2 matches 7 bases. This CDR3 is 17 amino acids long. The J segment lost 2 bases and the V segment lost 5 bases, leaving 13 bases of the junction unmatched. CDR1 is SEHNR and CDR2 is FQNEAQ in the germline V gene (reference sequence). CDR3 DNA sequence: TGTGCCAGCAGCCGAGGCGGCGGGAGTGGGGACACAGATACGCAGTATTTT. Its translation: CASSRGGGSGDTDTQYF.

This clonotype was detected only a few times. This chain connects TRBV18 to TRBJ1-5; TRBD1 matches 9 bases. CDR1 KGHSH and CDR2 LQKENI come from the germline V gene. This CDR3 spans 16 amino acids. Trimming at V came to 1 base and at J to 5 bases, leaving 6 bases not matched to a gene. The CDR3: CASSPQQGARDQPQHF. The CDR3 nucleotides read TGTGCCAGCTCACCACAACAGGGGGCCCGGGATCAGCCCCAGCATTTT.

This clonotype occurred a few times. V is TRBV11-2 and J is TRBJ2-1, with D unclear. Germline loops: CDR1 SGHAT, CDR2 FQNNGV. Trimming left V 3 bases short and J 0 bases short, with 9 bases between. The CDR3 is made up of 15 amino acids. The CDR3 loop reads CASSLGISSYNEQFF. The CDR3 DNA reads TGTGCCAGCAGCTTGGGGATATCCTCCTACAATGAGCAGTTCTTC.

This clonotype was recorded at least ten times. The V call is TRBV4-2, the J call TRBJ2-5; D not resolved. Trimming removed 0 bases at V and 7 bases at J, with 18 bases between. CDR3 length equals 16 residues. Germline V lookup: CDR1 LGHNA, CDR2 YNFKEQ. The CDR3 loop reads CASSQEPLLPLGTQYF. CDR3 nucleotide sequence: TGTGCCAGCAGCCAAGAACCTCTTCTACCCCTGGGGACCCAGTACTTC.

This clonotype was seen only a few times. The rearrangement uses TRBV20-1 and TRBJ2-1; 10 bases are shared with TRBD2. Germline V lookup: CDR1 DFQATT, CDR2 SNEGSKA (reference sequence). The trim removed 0 bases at V and 7 bases at J, leaving 9 bases unmatched. The CDR3 runs to 16 residues. The DNA of the CDR3 is TGCAGTGCTAGAGAATCAGCGCTAGCGGGAGCAAATGAGCAGTTCTTC. It encodes CSARESALAGANEQFF.

This clonotype was detected only a few times. V usage is TRBV7-2 and J usage is TRBJ2-1; D is ambiguous. Germline V CDR1 and CDR2: SGHTA, FQGNSA. This CDR3 is 12 amino acids long. With 6 bases removed from V and 13 bases from J, the gap between germline ends came to 16 bases. CDR3 sequence: CASSLETGPQFF. In DNA, the CDR3 is TGTGCCAGCAGTCTTGAAACCGGCCCCCAGTTCTTC. Drawing the rest from reference TRBV7-2 and TRBJ2-1, the complete variable domain is GAGVSQSPSNKVTEKGKDVELRCDPISGHTALYWYRQSLGQGLEFLIYFQGNSAPDKSGLPSDRFSAERTGGSVSTLTIQRTQQEDSAVYLCASSLETGPQFFGPGTRLTVL.